A single sample is the source of the 16 T cell receptor beta chains below, sequenced in a study of T cells in Graves' hyperthyroidism and ophthalmopathy. Amplification of TCR beta CDR3 regions used RNA as the template. HTBI primers drove first-round RT-PCR of the TCR CDR3. TCRdb independently ran MiXCR on the multiplex PCR reads; one entry per CDR3 protein. Of some 770,000 distinct CDR3 sequences in the sample, about a sixth were seen once. Sample: blood. Receptor source: a man younger than 35 with Graves' hyperthyroidism.

The sample holds many counts of this clonotype. J is TRBJ2-7 and V is TRBV6-1, with 7 bases matching TRBD1. From germline, CDR1 is MNHNS and CDR2 SASEGT. The J segment lost 3 bases and the V segment lost 6 bases, leaving 14 bases of the junction unmatched. CDR3 size: 16 residues. The CDR3 DNA sequence: TGTGCCAGCAGGGGCGGACAGGACTTGATTTACTACGAGCAGTACTTC. Its protein product is CASRGGQDLIYYEQYF.

This clonotype came up a few times. V usage is TRBV3-1 and J usage is TRBJ2-3, with TRBD2 matching 9 bases. Germline trimming cut 7 bases from V and 5 bases from J; bases unmatched to any gene: 4. CDR1 is LGHDT, CDR2 YNNKEL, per germline (reference sequence). This CDR3 is 13 amino acids long. As DNA, the CDR3 is TGTGCCAGCAACCTAGCGGGGATAGATACGCAGTATTTT. This gives the protein CASNLAGIDTQYF.

The table lists this clonotype with a few counts. The V and J genes are TRBV7-8 and TRBJ2-3, with 9 nucleotides matching TRBD2. From germline, CDR1 is SGHVS and CDR2 FQNEAQ. The CDR3 has 15 amino acids. The trim removed 5 bases at V and 4 bases at J, leaving 7 bases unmatched. CDR3 loop: CASSPSRLAADTQYF. The CDR3 DNA reads as TGTGCCAGCAGCCCAAGTCGACTAGCGGCAGATACGCAGTATTTT.

There are many counts of this clonotype. The chain couples TRBV7-8 to TRBJ2-5, with TRBD1 matching over 9 bases. The V gene end was trimmed by 6 bases and the J gene end by 4 bases; junction bases not matched to a gene: 9. The germline gives CDR1 SGHVS, CDR2 FQNEAQ. The CDR3 has 15 amino acids. The CDR3 coding sequence is TGTGCCAGCAGTTTTGAGGGACAGGGAGGAGAGACCCAGTACTTC. Translating it yields CASSFEGQGGETQYF.

This clonotype has only a few counts. The chain couples TRBV13 to TRBJ1-1, with D hard to call. CDR3 length: 12 residues. The germline V gene encodes CDR1 PRHDT and CDR2 FYEKMQ (reference sequence). Between the trimmed V and J ends, which lost 3 bases and 10 bases, there was a span of 12 bases. The CDR3 DNA reads as TGTGCCAGCAGCTTGATGTGGGGTAGAGCTTTCTTT. This sequence encodes CASSLMWGRAFF.

The chain combines TRBV9 with TRBJ2-2, with TRBD2 matching over 10 bases. In germline, CDR1 is SGDLS, CDR2 YYNGEE. V gave up 4 bases and J gave up 3 bases; unmatched junction bases: 15. There are 19 residues in the CDR3. CDR3 amino acids: CASSPPLLAGVRYTGELFF. The CDR3 coding sequence is TGTGCCAGCAGCCCCCCCCTCCTAGCGGGAGTTCGTTACACCGGGGAGCTGTTTTTT.

This clonotype has a count of ten or more. The chain joins TRBV5-1 to TRBJ1-1, with D possibly TRBD1 on 5 matching bases. Trimming shortened V by 4 bases and J by 1 base, and 11 bases separated the two germline ends. CDR1 and CDR2 from the germline V gene are SGHRS and YFSETQ. The CDR3 spans 14 residues. The CDR3 is CASSRGAANTEAFF. The CDR3 bases are TGCGCCAGCAGCCGCGGGGCGGCGAACACTGAAGCTTTCTTT.

A remark on this clonotype: Given a much more abundant clone one base away, this may be a read error. The gene calls are TRBV2 and TRBJ2-7, with D tentatively TRBD1 (5 bases). CDR1 is SNHLY and CDR2 is FYNNEI in the germline V gene. V lost 5 bases to trimming and J lost 1 base, with 18 bases between them. This CDR3 is built from 16 residues. The CDR3 protein is CASSHSGPGQSYEQYF. The CDR3 DNA is TGTGCCAGCAGTCACTCAGGCCCCGGACAATCCTACGAGCAGTACTTC.

This clonotype was observed at least ten times. J is TRBJ2-7 and V is TRBV20-1, with 8 bases fitting TRBD2. Germline values: CDR1 DFQATT, CDR2 SNEGSKA (reference sequence). The CDR3 is made up of 14 amino acids. V lost 6 bases and J lost 4; bases outside the gene matches: 11. The CDR3 protein is CSARYGIAGYEQYF. For the CDR3, the DNA is TGCAGTGCCCGTTATGGCATAGCGGGATACGAGCAGTACTTC.

At least ten counts were recorded for this clonotype. V usage is TRBV9 and J usage is TRBJ2-7; no clear D. The CDR3 is made up of 14 amino acids. V was trimmed by 0 bases and J by 1 base, leaving 8 bases between them. Germline CDR1 SGDLS, CDR2 YYNGEE. The CDR3 bases are TGTGCCAGCAGCGTAGGGAAAGGGTCCTACGAGCAGTACTTC. It codes for CASSVGKGSYEQYF. Variable domain in full (rest from reference TRBV9 and TRBJ2-7): DSGVTQTPKHLITATGQRVTLRCSPRSGDLSVYWYQQSLDQGLQFLIQYYNGEERAKGNILERFSAQQFPDLHSELNLSSLELGDSALYFCASSVGKGSYEQYFGPGTRLTVT.

The chain is built from TRBV19 and TRBJ2-5; D perhaps matches TRBD1 (6 bases). Looked up from germline, CDR1 is LNHDA and CDR2 is SQIVND (reference sequence). CDR3 size: 14 residues. V gave up 5 bases and J gave up 3 bases, with 13 bases separating them. CDR3 DNA sequence: TGTGCCAGTAGTCGACGGACAGAGAAAGAGACCCAGTACTTC. Translated: CASSRRTEKETQYF.

The chain couples TRBV7-8 to TRBJ1-1; D remains unclear. This CDR3 is built from 14 residues. V lost 2 bases, J lost 1 base, and 8 bases lay in between. Per germline, CDR1 SGHVS and CDR2 FQNEAQ. The CDR3, as DNA: TGTGCCAGCAGCTTAATCACCGCGAACACTGAAGCTTTCTTT. Protein: CASSLITANTEAFF.

The V gene is TRBV7-9, the J gene TRBJ2-3, with 10 bases identical to TRBD2. The CDR3 spans 17 residues. Germline-derived CDR1 and CDR2 are SEHNR and FQNEAQ (reference sequence). V lost 8 bases to trimming and J lost 6 bases; unmatched junction nucleotides: 17. The CDR3 protein is CASGVLAGVPRLDTQYF. CDR3 DNA: TGTGCCAGCGGGGTGCTAGCGGGAGTACCAAGGTTGGATACGCAGTATTTT.

This clonotype came up many times. This chain's CDR3 is CASSPPGQGAYGYTF. CDR3 coding DNA: TGTGCCAGCTCACCGCCGGGACAGGGGGCTTATGGCTACACCTTC. V is TRBV18 and J is TRBJ1-2, with 12 bases fitting TRBD1. V lost 3 bases, J lost 5 bases, and 4 bases stayed unmatched. The CDR3 contains 15 residues. The germline gives CDR1 KGHSH, CDR2 LQKENI. The entire variable domain, with the rest obtained from reference TRBV18 and TRBJ1-2, is as follows: NAGVMQNPRHLVRRRGQEARLRCSPMKGHSHVYWYRQLPEEGLKFMVYLQKENIIDESGMPKERFSAEFPKEGPSILRIQQVVRGDSAAYFCASSPPGQGAYGYTFGSGTRLTVV.

This clonotype was counted ten times or more. V is TRBV28 and J is TRBJ2-5; TRBD1 aligns across 9 bases. CDR3 size: 16 residues. Germline loops: CDR1 MDHEN, CDR2 SYDVKM. Germline trimming cut 3 bases from V and 4 bases from J; bases unmatched to any gene: 9. This CDR3 reads CASSLEGTGPRETQYF. The CDR3 nucleotides read TGTGCCAGCAGTTTGGAGGGGACAGGGCCAAGAGAGACCCAGTACTTC.

This clonotype was counted ten times or more. The chain is built from TRBV20-1 and TRBJ2-2; D may be TRBD1 or TRBD2 (5 bases each). The germline V gene encodes CDR1 DFQATT and CDR2 SNEGSKA (reference sequence). V lost 3 bases, J lost 4 bases, and 12 bases lay in between. This CDR3 has 14 residues. The CDR3 is CSASNTRGTGELFF. CDR3 nucleotide sequence: TGCAGTGCTAGTAATACTAGGGGCACCGGGGAGCTGTTTTTT.